The rows below give T cell receptor beta chains drawn from one sample of a study of blood T cell repertoires in COVID-19. Repertoires were generated with immunoSEQ multiplex PCR, while TCRdb's copy carries only in-frame clones and drops some. Among under 450,000 clones listed, 80% to 95% were seen once. Input material: PBMCs or T cells enriched from blood (not recorded which). The receptors here all came from a woman aged 40 to 50 who had been exposed to COVID-19. Both conserved end residues are part of each CDR3. The D gene is left open where the match is weak. Clone size, where shown, is once, few, many, or a class for clones that have expanded.

cdr3_length j_call v_call d_call clone_size cdr3_nt cdr3_aa
18 TRBJ2-1 TRBV24-1 . . TGTGCCACCAGTGATCCCCTAGGGGGACGTATACCCTACAATGAGCAGTTCTTC CATSDPLGGRIPYNEQFF
13 TRBJ1-1 TRBV27 . . TGTGCCAGCAGTTTATCCCGGGGGGCTGAAGCTTTCTTT CASSLSRGAEAFF
14 TRBJ2-1 TRBV3-1/TRBV3-2 . . TGTGCCAGCAGCCAACAGGGTTGGAACAATGAGCAGTTCTTC CASSQQGWNNEQFF
15 TRBJ1-5 TRBV5-6 . . TGTGCCAGCAGCGGATACAGGGTGGGCAATCAGCCCCAGCATTTT CASSGYRVGNQPQHF
14 TRBJ2-7 TRBV10-3 TRBD1 . TGTGCCATCACCTCGACAGGGGGCTCCTACGAGCAGTACTTC CAITSTGGSYEQYF
12 TRBJ2-1 TRBV11-1 . . TGTGCCAGCAGTTACCTAGCTGATGAGCAGTTCTTC CASSYLADEQFF
15 TRBJ2-5 TRBV15 . once TGTGCCACCAGCACCCCCCTAGAGGGCGCAGAGACCCAGTACTTC CATSTPLEGAETQYF
13 TRBJ1-3 TRBV3-1/TRBV3-2 . . TGTGCCAGCAGCCAAGGCTCAGAGGCACCCATATATTTT CASSQGSEAPIYF
15 TRBJ1-6 TRBV30 TRBD1 . TGTGCCTGGAGGGGAGACAGGGGAGTGAATTCACCCCTCCACTTT CAWRGDRGVNSPLHF
14 TRBJ1-2 TRBV5-1 . . TGCGCCAGCAGCTTGGCTCAGGCCAACTATGGCTACACCTTC CASSLAQANYGYTF
14 TRBJ2-1 TRBV4-3 TRBD2 . TGCGCCAGCAGCCCGACTAGCGCACTCAATGAGCAGTTCTTC CASSPTSALNEQFF
14 TRBJ2-5 TRBV2 TRBD1 . TGTGCCAGCAGTCGGGACAGAAGGATGGAGACCCAGTACTTC CASSRDRRMETQYF
15 TRBJ2-3 TRBV7-3 . . TGTGCCAGCAGCTTAGGCGGGGTGATAGGGGATACGCAGTATTTT CASSLGGVIGDTQYF
14 TRBJ2-1 TRBV5-4 TRBD1 once TGTGCCAGCAGCCCGCGGACAGGTTTCGATGAGCAGTTCTTC CASSPRTGFDEQFF
15 TRBJ1-2 TRBV7-9 TRBD1 . TGTGCCAGCAGCTTCGCAACAGGGGGCAACTATGGCTACACCTTC CASSFATGGNYGYTF
18 TRBJ2-1 TRBV3-1/TRBV3-2 . . TGTGCCAGCAGCTTCAATCGAGGGCAGACGAGTTCCTACAATGAGCAGTTCTTC CASSFNRGQTSSYNEQFF
16 TRBJ2-2 TRBV7-3 TRBD1 . TGTGCCAGCAGCCTAACCGGACAGGGGAATGGCGGGGAGCTGTTTTTT CASSLTGQGNGGELFF
16 TRBJ1-2 TRBV5-6 . . TGTGCCAGCAGCTTGGAAGGGGTGCGGGAATCCCCTGGCTACACCTTC CASSLEGVRESPGYTF